This T cell receptor beta chain was retrieved from a study of CXCR3-negative and CXCR3-positive naive CD8 T cells. 5' RACE that incorporated UMI labels was used to prepare the TRB cDNA libraries. TCRdb reworked the 5' RACE reads into one entry per CDR3 protein, no DNA. The specimen's table records some 130,000 distinct CDR3 sequences. Study-wide findings and caveats: Whereas memory cells differed, naive CXCR3-negative and CXCR3-positive cells shared similar TRBV-TRBJ usage.

The CDR3 spans 15 residues. Per germline, CDR1 SEHNR and CDR2 FQNEAQ (reference sequence). In regard to this clonotype: As yet, its antigen is unknown.

This clonotype was obtained from a human donor in good health. Some clones in this sample may be carry-over from other donors' samples. The chain links TRBV7-9 to TRBJ2-5; TCRdb names TRBD2, which stays unverified in the absence of DNA. Sample: naive CXCR3- CD8+ T cells from blood. Indicated subset: CD45RO-CCR7+CD27+CD95- naive CD8+ T cells lacking CXCR3 (TNR3-). This CDR3 is CASSRPGLAMETQYF.